This TCR beta chain comes out of a study of cytomegalovirus exposure and HLA in healthy donors. The PCR employed 60 Vbeta primers together with 13 Jbeta primers. Sequencing was performed with immunoSEQ multiplex PCR; in TCRdb, only in-frame clones are kept and a portion is missing. The sample shows more than 110,000 clones, more than 8% of them seen only once. In germline, CDR1 is MDHEN, CDR2 SYDVKM. The CDR3 consists of 14 residues. The V end was cut by 5 bases, the J end by 3 bases, with 11 bases between. General observations from the study: Listed as cytomegalovirus-associated were over 150 TCR beta chains.

In the case of this clone: Its antigen remains unknown.

The sample was PBMCs. The gene calls are TRBV28 and TRBJ1-5, with D tentatively TRBD1 (5 bases). The clonotype was recovered from a man in his forties or fifties in good health and CMV-seronegative. The CDR3 sequence: CASSGRQHNQPQHF. DNA of the CDR3: TGTGCCAGCAGTGGTCGACAGCACAATCAGCCCCAGCATTTT. The full variable domain, with the rest looked up from reference TRBV28 and TRBJ1-5, is DVKVTQSSRYLVKRTGEKVFLECVQDMDHENMFWYRQDPGLGLRLIYFSYDVKMKEKGDIPEGYSVSREKKERFSLILESASTNQTSMYLCASSGRQHNQPQHFGDGTRLSIL.